The present TCR beta chain was sequenced within a study of human T cells and chemical hapten exposure. Study-level background: Patches that contained 0.01% DPC were applied to the upper back and read at 6 days.

What the library attached to individual cDNA molecules were unique molecular identifiers. Using its own MiXCR run on the RACE reads, TCRdb lists one record per CDR3 protein. The table lists roughly 100,000 distinct CDR3 sequences, approximately 36% of them singletons. Time point: patch test 3, about 24 weeks after DPC sensitization. As for treatment: therapeutic diphenylcyclopropenone sensitization with weekly scalp DPC. Total RNA was isolated from whole blood that had not been fractionated. Trimming cost V 5 bases and J 4 bases; bases outside gene matches: 8. Germline lookup yields CDR1 DFQATT and CDR2 SNEGSKA (reference sequence). The CDR3 covers 14 residues.

The sequence came from a man aged 40-55 years with alopecia areata. Some clones in this sample may be carry-over from other donors' samples. Specimen: whole blood, collected in connection with sensitization to the hapten diphenylcyclopropenone (DPC). V usage is TRBV20-1 and J usage is TRBJ2-3; 8 bases match TRBD2. DNA for the CDR3: TGCAGTGCTGAAGTAGCGGGAATTGCAGATACGCAGTATTTT. Translating it yields CSAEVAGIADTQYF.